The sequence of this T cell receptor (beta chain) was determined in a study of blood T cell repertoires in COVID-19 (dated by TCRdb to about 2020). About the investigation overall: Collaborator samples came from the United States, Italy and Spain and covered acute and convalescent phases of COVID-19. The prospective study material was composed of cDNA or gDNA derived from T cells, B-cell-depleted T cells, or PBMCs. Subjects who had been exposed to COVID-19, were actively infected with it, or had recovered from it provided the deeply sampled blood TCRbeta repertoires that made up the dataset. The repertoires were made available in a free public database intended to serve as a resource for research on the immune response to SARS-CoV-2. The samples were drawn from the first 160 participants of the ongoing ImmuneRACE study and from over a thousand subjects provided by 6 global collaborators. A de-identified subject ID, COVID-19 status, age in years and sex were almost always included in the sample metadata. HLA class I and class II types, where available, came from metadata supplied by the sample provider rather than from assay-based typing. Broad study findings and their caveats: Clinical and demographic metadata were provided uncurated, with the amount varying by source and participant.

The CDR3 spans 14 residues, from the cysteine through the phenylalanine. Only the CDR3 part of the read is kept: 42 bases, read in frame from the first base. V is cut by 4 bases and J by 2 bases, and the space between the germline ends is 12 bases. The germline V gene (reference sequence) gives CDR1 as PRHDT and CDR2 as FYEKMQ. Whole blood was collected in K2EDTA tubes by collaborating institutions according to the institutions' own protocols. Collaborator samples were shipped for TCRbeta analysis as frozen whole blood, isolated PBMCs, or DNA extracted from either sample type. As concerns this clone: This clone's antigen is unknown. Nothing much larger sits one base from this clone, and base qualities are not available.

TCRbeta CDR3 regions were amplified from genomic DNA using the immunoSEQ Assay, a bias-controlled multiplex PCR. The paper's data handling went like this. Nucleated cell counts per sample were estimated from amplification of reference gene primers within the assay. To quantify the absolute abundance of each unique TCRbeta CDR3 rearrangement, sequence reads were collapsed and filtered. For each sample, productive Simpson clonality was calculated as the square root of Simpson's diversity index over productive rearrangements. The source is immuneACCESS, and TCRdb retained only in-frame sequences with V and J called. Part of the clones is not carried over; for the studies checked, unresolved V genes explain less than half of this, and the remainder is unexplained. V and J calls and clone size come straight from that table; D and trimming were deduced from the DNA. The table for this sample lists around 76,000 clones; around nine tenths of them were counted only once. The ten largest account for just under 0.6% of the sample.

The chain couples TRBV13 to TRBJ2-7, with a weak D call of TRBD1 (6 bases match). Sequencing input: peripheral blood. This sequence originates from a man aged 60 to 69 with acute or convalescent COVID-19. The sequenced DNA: TGTGCCAGCAGCTGGGGACACCCAACCTACGAGCAGTACTTC. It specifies CASSWGHPTYEQYF.